Shown below are 23 T cell receptor beta chains from a single sample sequenced in a study of blood T cells in healthy people across ages. Together with a sample-barcoded 5' primer, a J-beta primer mix was included in a second PCR lasting about 6 to 12 cycles. TCRdb re-called the 5' RACE reads with MiXCR, one entry per CDR3 protein. This table has over 1,300,000 distinct CDR3 sequences, 59% appearing once. Sequenced: blood. The receptors here all came from a man aged 18 to 35 in good health.

The chain joins TRBV4-1 to TRBJ2-3, with 9 bases identical to TRBD2. V dropped 3 bases and J dropped 2; count of bases not matched to a gene: 9. The CDR3 loop spans 17 amino acids. Germline V gene data show CDR1 as MGHRA and CDR2 as YSYEKL. This chain's CDR3 is CASSHFPPSGTTDTQYF. DNA for the CDR3: TGCGCCAGCAGCCATTTTCCTCCTAGCGGGACCACAGATACGCAGTATTTT.

This clonotype has only a few counts. CDR3 loop: CASSYTVNTEAFF. The CDR3 DNA reads as TGTGCCAGCAGTTACACGGTGAACACTGAAGCTTTCTTT. The rearrangement joins TRBV6-5 to TRBJ1-1, with D hard to call. V lost 2 bases to trimming and J lost 0 bases, with 4 bases between them. Germline CDR1 and CDR2: MNHEY and SVGAGI. CDR3 size: 13 residues.

The gene calls are TRBV20-1 and TRBJ2-5; D remains ambiguous. TRBJ2-7 explains the end of the DNA better; the J call may be wrong. Germline lookup yields CDR1 DFQATT and CDR2 SNEGSKA (reference sequence). The CDR3 extends over 13 amino acids. For the CDR3, the DNA is TGCAGTGCTAGAGGTCTCAACAGCTGCGAGCAGTACTTC. Encoded protein: CSARGLNSCEQYF.

This clonotype was seen only a few times. This may arise from a read error, as a much more abundant clone is one base away. The chain carries TRBV29-1 and TRBJ2-1; D remains ambiguous. The end of the DNA is better explained by TRBJ2-7, so the J call may be wrong. The CDR3 loop spans 13 amino acids. Per germline, CDR1 SQVTM and CDR2 ANQGSEA. CDR3: CSGLRSSYNEQYF. The CDR3 bases are TGCAGCGGTCTCAGGAGCTCCTACAATGAGCAGTACTTC.

V gene TRBV27 combines with J gene TRBJ2-5; D is uncertain. The germline gives CDR1 MNHEY, CDR2 SMNVEV (reference sequence). The CDR3 length is 12 residues. V was cut by 4 bases and J by 0 bases, with 3 bases left in between. The CDR3 DNA reads TGTGCCAGCAGTTCCCACCAAGAGACCCAGTACTTC. Translating it yields CASSSHQETQYF.

CDR3 loop: CSGGQSRETQYF. The CDR3 DNA reads TGCAGCGGCGGACAGAGTAGGGAGACCCAGTACTTC. The chain links TRBV29-1 to TRBJ2-5, with D possibly TRBD1 on 6 matching bases. V was trimmed by 7 bases and J by 5 bases, leaving 14 bases between them. Germline V gene data show CDR1 as SQVTM and CDR2 as ANQGSEA. The length of the CDR3 is 12 residues. Complete variable domain (other parts from reference TRBV29-1 and TRBJ2-5): SAVISQKPSRDICQRGTSLTIQCQVDSQVTMMFWYRQQPGQSLTLIATANQGSEATYESGFVIDKFPISRPNLTFSTLTVSNMSPEDSSIYLCSGGQSRETQYFGPGTRLLVL.

This clonotype has a handful of counts. The V call is TRBV28, the J call TRBJ1-5, with 7 positions matching TRBD1. The ends lost 6 bases at V and 6 bases at J; junction bases unmatched: 8. CDR3 length: 14 amino acids. Germline V gene data show CDR1 as MDHEN and CDR2 as SYDVKM. The CDR3 sequence: CASSRQGLSQPQHF. CDR3 sequence (DNA): TGTGCCAGCAGCCGACAGGGCCTAAGTCAGCCCCAGCATTTT.

The V call is TRBV12-3 or TRBV12-4, the J call TRBJ2-7; 16 bases align to TRBD2. With V trimmed by 6 bases and J by 7 bases, 9 bases remained unmatched. CDR3 length: 16 residues. CDR3 protein: CASSSAGLAGGGEQYF. In DNA form, the CDR3 reads TGTGCCAGCAGCTCAGCGGGACTAGCGGGAGGGGGTGAGCAGTACTTC.

This clonotype has only a few counts. DNA for the CDR3: TGCAGTGCTAGCCCAGGGTTCCTCGAGCAGTACTTC. Translation gives CSASPGFLEQYF. The chain employs TRBV20-1 and TRBJ2-7, with TRBD1 as a possible D gene (5 bases). The CDR3 length is 12 residues. Germline assignment: CDR1 DFQATT and CDR2 SNEGSKA (reference sequence). The germline V and J ends were trimmed by 3 bases and 6 bases, with 12 bases remaining between them.

The V call is TRBV2, the J call TRBJ2-7; TRBD2 agrees at 10 bases. Germline assignment: CDR1 SNHLY and CDR2 FYNNEI. The CDR3 has 15 amino acids. V was pared by 6 bases and J by 2 bases, with 7 bases of the junction left unmatched. The CDR3 DNA is TGTGCCAGCAGCGGGACTAGCGTGGATCCCTACGAGCAGTACTTC. Its protein is CASSGTSVDPYEQYF.

This clonotype came up a few times. The gene calls are TRBV2 and TRBJ2-1; 11 bases fit TRBD2. V gave up 6 bases and J gave up 8 bases; unmatched junction bases: 6. Germline CDR1 reads SNHLY; CDR2 reads FYNNEI. This CDR3 is 14 amino acids long. DNA for the CDR3: TGTGCCAGCAGAGATCTAGCGGGGGGTGATGAGCAGTTCTTC. It specifies CASRDLAGGDEQFF.

The chain carries TRBV29-1 and TRBJ2-3, with TRBD1 as a possible D gene (6 bases). V was shortened by 3 bases and J by 8 bases, with 15 bases between the two germline ends. The CDR3 sequence is 13 residues long. CDR1 SQVTM and CDR2 ANQGSEA come from the germline V gene. Here the CDR3 reads CSVDWTAPRTQYF. The CDR3 bases are TGCAGCGTTGACTGGACAGCGCCACGTACGCAGTATTTT.

V gene TRBV29-1 combines with J gene TRBJ2-1; no clear D gene. The J call may not be correct, given that the DNA end is closer to TRBJ2-7. The CDR3 contains 15 residues. Germline CDR1 reads SQVTM; CDR2 reads ANQGSEA. Written as DNA, the CDR3 is TGCAGCGTTCCAGATCACCGTAGCTCCTACAATGAGCAGTACTTC. Its translation is CSVPDHRSSYNEQYF.

The V gene is TRBV27, the J gene TRBJ1-1; 10 bases are shared with TRBD1. The CDR3 spans 15 residues. The ends lost 5 bases at V and 6 bases at J; junction bases unmatched: 9. Germline V gives CDR1 MNHEY, CDR2 SMNVEV (reference sequence). In DNA form, the CDR3 reads TGTGCCAGCAGTGCCCGACAGGGGGCGGGCGCTGAAGCTTTCTTT. It specifies CASSARQGAGAEAFF.

The chain carries TRBV27 and TRBJ2-7, with D perhaps TRBD1 (5 bases). The V end lost 6 bases, the J end lost 9 bases, and 15 bases lay between the germline ends. The CDR3 length is 12 residues. CDR1 is MNHEY and CDR2 is SMNVEV in the germline V gene (reference sequence). The CDR3 DNA sequence: TGTGCCAGCAGCCCCCTAGGGGCAGTGCAGTACTTC. Its translation is CASSPLGAVQYF.

CDR3 in amino acids: CSATPTSGRTQTQYF. CDR3 coding DNA: TGCAGTGCTACCCCGACTAGCGGGAGGACCCAGACCCAGTACTTC. The V and J genes are TRBV20-1 and TRBJ2-5; TRBD2 matches 13 bases. This CDR3 comprises 15 residues. Germline loops: CDR1 DFQATT, CDR2 SNEGSKA (reference sequence). The V and J ends lost 4 bases and 6 bases, in that order; junction bases with no gene match: 8.

V gene TRBV29-1 combines with J gene TRBJ2-5; the match to TRBD2 covers 14 bases. The CDR3 is 17 residues long. Trimming at V came to 6 bases and at J to 11 bases, leaving 20 bases not matched to a gene. Germline CDR1 reads SQVTM; CDR2 reads ANQGSEA. In nucleotides, the CDR3 is TGCAGCGTGACGGGACTAGCGGGAGTAGGGACCTACAATGAGCAGTACTTC. Residues: CSVTGLAGVGTYNEQYF. The entire variable domain, with the rest obtained from reference TRBV29-1 and TRBJ2-5, is as follows: SAVISQKPSRDICQRGTSLTIQCQVDSQVTMMFWYRQQPGQSLTLIATANQGSEATYESGFVIDKFPISRPNLTFSTLTVSNMSPEDSSIYLCSVTGLAGVGTYNEQYFGPGTRLLVL.

The chain couples TRBV6-6 to TRBJ1-1; D is possibly TRBD1 (5 bases). Germline CDR1 and CDR2: MNHNY and SVGAGI (reference sequence). V lost 0 bases, J lost 5 bases, and 13 bases lay in between. This CDR3 contains 15 residues. CDR3 loop: CASSYSGVKETEAFF. The DNA of the CDR3 is TGTGCCAGCAGTTACTCGGGGGTAAAAGAAACTGAAGCTTTCTTT.

V usage is TRBV15 and J usage is TRBJ1-5; D might be TRBD1 (6 bases). This CDR3 comprises 13 residues. Germline lookup yields CDR1 LNHNV and CDR2 YYDKDF (reference sequence). V was shortened by 3 bases and J by 5 bases, with 8 bases between the two germline ends. The DNA of the CDR3 is TGTGCCACCAGCAGTCCAGGGGATCAGCCCCAGCATTTT. Protein product: CATSSPGDQPQHF.

The V and J genes are TRBV7-8 and TRBJ2-5; D is uncertain. The CDR3 spans 15 residues. V shed 4 bases and J shed 9 bases, with 21 bases lying between them. Per the germline V gene, CDR1 is SGHVS and CDR2 is FQNEAQ. CDR3 sequence reads: CASSSFRVYVSAQYF. CDR3 nucleotide sequence: TGTGCCAGCAGCTCTTTTCGGGTCTACGTATCGGCCCAGTACTTC.

The V call is TRBV7-2, the J call TRBJ2-7; a weak D match, TRBD2 (6 bases). The germline gives CDR1 SGHTA, CDR2 FQGNSA. The CDR3 is made up of 14 amino acids. V was shortened by 4 bases and J by 3 bases, with 13 bases between the two germline ends. The CDR3 region is CASSSTPTSYEQYF. The CDR3, as DNA: TGTGCCAGCAGCTCCACCCCGACTAGCTACGAGCAGTACTTC.

The rearrangement links TRBV4-3 to TRBJ2-1; 7 nucleotides line up with TRBD1. The germline V gene has CDR1 LGHNA and CDR2 YSLEER. Trimming removed 0 bases from V and 7 bases from J; junction bases left unmatched: 3. This CDR3 region has 14 residues. The DNA for the CDR3 is TGCGCCAGCAGCCAAGATGACAGGGTTAATGAGCAGTTCTTC. As protein: CASSQDDRVNEQFF.

The chain carries TRBV5-5 and TRBJ2-2; TRBD1 matches at 11 bases. J gave up 6 bases and V 4 bases, and 8 bases lay outside the gene matches. Germline CDR1 SGHKS, CDR2 YYEKEE (reference sequence). The CDR3 runs 16 residues. The CDR3 loop reads CASSANPGQGAGELFF. The CDR3 DNA is TGTGCCAGCAGCGCTAACCCGGGACAGGGGGCCGGGGAGCTGTTTTTT.